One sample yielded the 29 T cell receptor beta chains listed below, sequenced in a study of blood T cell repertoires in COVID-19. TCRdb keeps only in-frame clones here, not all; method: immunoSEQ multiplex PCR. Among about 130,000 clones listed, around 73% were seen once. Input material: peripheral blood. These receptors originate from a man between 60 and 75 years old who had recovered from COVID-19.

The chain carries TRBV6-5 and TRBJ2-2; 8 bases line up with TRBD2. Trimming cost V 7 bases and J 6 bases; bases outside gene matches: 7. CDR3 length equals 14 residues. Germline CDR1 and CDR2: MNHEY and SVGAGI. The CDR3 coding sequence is TGTGCCAGCACGCCAAGCGGGAGACCCGGGGAGCTGTTTTTT. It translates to CASTPSGRPGELFF.

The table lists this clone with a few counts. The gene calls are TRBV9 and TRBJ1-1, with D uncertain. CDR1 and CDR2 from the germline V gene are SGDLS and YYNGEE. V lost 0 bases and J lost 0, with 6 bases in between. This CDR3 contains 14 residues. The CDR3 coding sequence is TGTGCCAGCAGCGTAGGAGCCATGAACACTGAAGCTTTCTTT. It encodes CASSVGAMNTEAFF.

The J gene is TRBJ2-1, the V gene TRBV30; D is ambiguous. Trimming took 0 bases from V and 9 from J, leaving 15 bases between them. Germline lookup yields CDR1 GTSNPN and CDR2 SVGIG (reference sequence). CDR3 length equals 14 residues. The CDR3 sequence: CAWSVAVTTGEQFF. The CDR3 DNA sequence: TGTGCCTGGAGTGTTGCCGTAACAACGGGTGAGCAGTTCTTC.

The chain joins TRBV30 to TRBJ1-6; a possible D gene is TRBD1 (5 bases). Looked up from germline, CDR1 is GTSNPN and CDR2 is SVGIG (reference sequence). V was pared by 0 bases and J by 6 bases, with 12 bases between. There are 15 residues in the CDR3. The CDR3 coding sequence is TGTGCCTGGAGTGTACAGCAGGGTCTTAATTCACCCCTCCACTTT. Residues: CAWSVQQGLNSPLHF. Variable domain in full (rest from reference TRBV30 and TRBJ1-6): SQTIHQWPATLVQPVGSPLSLECTVEGTSNPNLYWYRQAAGRGLQLLFYSVGIGQISSEVPQNLSASRPQDRQFILSSKKLLLSDSGFYLCAWSVQQGLNSPLHFGNGTRLTVT.

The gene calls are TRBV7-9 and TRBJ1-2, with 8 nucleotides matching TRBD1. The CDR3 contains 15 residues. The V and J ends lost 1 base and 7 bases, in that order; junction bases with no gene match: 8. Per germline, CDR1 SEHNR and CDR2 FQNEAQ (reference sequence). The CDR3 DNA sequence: TGTGCCAGCAGCTTAGGGCTCGGGACAGGTGGTGGCTACACCTTC. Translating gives CASSLGLGTGGGYTF.

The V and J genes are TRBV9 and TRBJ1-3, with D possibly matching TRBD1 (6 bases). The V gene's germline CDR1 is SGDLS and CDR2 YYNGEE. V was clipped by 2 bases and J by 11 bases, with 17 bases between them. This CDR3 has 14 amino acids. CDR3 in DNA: TGTGCCAGCAGCGTCCGTACAGGGTACCCTTCCATATATTTT. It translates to CASSVRTGYPSIYF.

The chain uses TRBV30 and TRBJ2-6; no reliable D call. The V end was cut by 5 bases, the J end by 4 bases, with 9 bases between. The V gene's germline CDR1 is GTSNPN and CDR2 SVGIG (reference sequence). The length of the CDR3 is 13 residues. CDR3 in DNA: TGTGCCTGGGCGGTTCAAGGGGCCAACGTCCTGACTTTC. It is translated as CAWAVQGANVLTF.

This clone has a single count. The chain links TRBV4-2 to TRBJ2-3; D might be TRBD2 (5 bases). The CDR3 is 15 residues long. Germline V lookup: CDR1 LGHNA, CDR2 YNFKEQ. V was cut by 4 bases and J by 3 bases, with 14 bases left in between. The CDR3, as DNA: TGTGCCAGCAGCCTGACCTACGGGGTGACAGATACGCAGTATTTT. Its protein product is CASSLTYGVTDTQYF.

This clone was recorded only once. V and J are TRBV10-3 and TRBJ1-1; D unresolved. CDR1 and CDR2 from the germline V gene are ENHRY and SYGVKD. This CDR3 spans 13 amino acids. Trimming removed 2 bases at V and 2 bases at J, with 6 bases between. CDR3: CAISEVRNTEAFF. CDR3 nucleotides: TGTGCCATCAGTGAGGTTAGAAACACTGAAGCTTTCTTT.

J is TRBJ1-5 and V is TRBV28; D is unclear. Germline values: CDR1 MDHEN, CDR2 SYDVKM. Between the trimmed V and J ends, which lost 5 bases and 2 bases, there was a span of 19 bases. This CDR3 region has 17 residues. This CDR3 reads CASSTIGIEGGNQPQHF. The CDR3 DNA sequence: TGTGCCAGCAGTACTATTGGAATCGAGGGTGGCAATCAGCCCCAGCATTTT.

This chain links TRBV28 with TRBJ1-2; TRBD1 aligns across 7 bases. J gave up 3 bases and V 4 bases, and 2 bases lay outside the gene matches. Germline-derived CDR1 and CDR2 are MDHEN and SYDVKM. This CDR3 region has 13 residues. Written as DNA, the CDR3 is TGTGCCAGCAGTTACGGGACAGACTATGGCTACACCTTC. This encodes CASSYGTDYGYTF.

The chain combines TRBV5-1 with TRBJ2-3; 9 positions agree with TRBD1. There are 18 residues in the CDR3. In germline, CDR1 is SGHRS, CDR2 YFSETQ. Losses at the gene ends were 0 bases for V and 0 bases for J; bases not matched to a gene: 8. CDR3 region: CASSLVGQGQSSTDTQYF. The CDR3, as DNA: TGCGCCAGCAGCTTGGTGGGACAGGGTCAATCTAGCACAGATACGCAGTATTTT.

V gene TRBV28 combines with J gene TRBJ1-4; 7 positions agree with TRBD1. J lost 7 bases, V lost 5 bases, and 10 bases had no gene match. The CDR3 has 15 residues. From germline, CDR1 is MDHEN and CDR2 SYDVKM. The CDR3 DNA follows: TGTGCCAGCAGTGAAACGACAGGGCCCGGTGAAAAACTGTTTTTT. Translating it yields CASSETTGPGEKLFF.

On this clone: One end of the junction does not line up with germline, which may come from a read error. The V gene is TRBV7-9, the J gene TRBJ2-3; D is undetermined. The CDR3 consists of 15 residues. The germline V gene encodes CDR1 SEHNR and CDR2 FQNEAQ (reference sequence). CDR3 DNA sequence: TGTGCCAGCAGCTGGCAATTATCAGGCACGGATACGCAGTATTTT. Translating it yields CASSWQLSGTDTQYF.

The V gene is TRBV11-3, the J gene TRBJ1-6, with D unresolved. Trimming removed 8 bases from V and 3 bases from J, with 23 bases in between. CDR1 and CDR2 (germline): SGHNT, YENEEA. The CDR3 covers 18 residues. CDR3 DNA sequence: TGTGCCAGCCCCCTTACCACCCGTGGCGGTCACTATAATTCACCCCTCCACTTT. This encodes CASPLTTRGGHYNSPLHF.

CDR3 in DNA: TGCGCCAGCAGCTTGAAATCCGGGACAGGGGCCGTGAGGGATGAGCAGTTCTTC. Residues: CASSLKSGTGAVRDEQFF. The chain has TRBV5-1 and TRBJ2-1, with 10 bases fitting TRBD1. The CDR3 loop spans 18 amino acids. V shed 1 base and J 8 bases; nucleotides not matched to a gene: 15. Germline V gene data show CDR1 as SGHRS and CDR2 as YFSETQ.

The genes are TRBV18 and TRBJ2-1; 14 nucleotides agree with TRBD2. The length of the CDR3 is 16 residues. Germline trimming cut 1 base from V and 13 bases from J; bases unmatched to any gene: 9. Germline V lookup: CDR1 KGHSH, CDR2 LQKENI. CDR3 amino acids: CASSPLRTSGRFDQFF. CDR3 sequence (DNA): TGTGCCAGCTCACCACTCCGGACTAGCGGGAGGTTCGACCAGTTCTTC.

CDR3 sequence (DNA): TGTGCCAGCAGTTTATTCCCAGGGGTAGCGAACACCGGGGAGCTGTTTTTT. Translated, it gives CASSLFPGVANTGELFF. The chain recombines TRBV28 with TRBJ2-2; a weak D match, TRBD1 (6 bases). There are 17 residues in the CDR3. Trimming left V 1 base short and J 0 bases short, with 12 bases between. Germline-derived CDR1 and CDR2 are MDHEN and SYDVKM.

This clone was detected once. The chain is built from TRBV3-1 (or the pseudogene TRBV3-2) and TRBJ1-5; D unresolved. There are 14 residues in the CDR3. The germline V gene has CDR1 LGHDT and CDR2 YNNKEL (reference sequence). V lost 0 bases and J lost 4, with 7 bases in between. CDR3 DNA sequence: TGTGCCAGCAGCCAAGATGGGAGGAATCAGCCCCAGCATTTT. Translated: CASSQDGRNQPQHF.

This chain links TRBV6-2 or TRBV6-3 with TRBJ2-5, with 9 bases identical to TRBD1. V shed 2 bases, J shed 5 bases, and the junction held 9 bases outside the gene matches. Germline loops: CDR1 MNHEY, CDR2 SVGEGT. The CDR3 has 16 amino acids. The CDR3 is CASSYPQGAVRETQYF. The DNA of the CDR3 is TGTGCCAGCAGTTACCCACAGGGGGCGGTTCGGGAGACCCAGTACTTC.

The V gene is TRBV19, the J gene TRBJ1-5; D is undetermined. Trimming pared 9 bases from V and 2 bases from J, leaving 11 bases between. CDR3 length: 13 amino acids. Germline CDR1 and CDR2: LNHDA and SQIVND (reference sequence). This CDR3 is CASLPGGNQPQHF. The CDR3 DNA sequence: TGTGCCAGCCTCCCCGGGGGCAATCAGCCCCAGCATTTT.

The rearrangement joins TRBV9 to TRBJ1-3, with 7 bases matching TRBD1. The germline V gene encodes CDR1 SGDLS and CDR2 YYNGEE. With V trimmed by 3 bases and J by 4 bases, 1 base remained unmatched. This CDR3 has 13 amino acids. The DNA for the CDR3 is TGTGCCAGCAGCGGCAGGGGGGGAAACACCATATATTTT. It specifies CASSGRGGNTIYF.

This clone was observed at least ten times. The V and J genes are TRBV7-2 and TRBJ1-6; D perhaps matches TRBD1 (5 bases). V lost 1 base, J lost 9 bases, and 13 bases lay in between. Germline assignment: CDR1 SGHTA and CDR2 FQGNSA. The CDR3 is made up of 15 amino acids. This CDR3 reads CASSLEPGRASPLHF. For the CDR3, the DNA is TGTGCCAGCAGCTTAGAACCGGGCAGGGCTTCACCCCTCCACTTT.

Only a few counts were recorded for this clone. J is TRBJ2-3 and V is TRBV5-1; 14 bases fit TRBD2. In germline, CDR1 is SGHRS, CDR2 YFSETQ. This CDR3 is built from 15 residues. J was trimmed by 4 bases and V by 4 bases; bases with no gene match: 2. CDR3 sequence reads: CASSPTSGGADTQYF. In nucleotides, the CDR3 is TGCGCCAGCAGCCCGACTAGCGGGGGGGCAGATACGCAGTATTTT.

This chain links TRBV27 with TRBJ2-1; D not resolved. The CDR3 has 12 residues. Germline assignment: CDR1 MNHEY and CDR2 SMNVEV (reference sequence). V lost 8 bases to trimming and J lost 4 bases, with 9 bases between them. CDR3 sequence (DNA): TGTGCCAGCGGAGACCTTTACAATGAGCAGTTCTTC. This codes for CASGDLYNEQFF.

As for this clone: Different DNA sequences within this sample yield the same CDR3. The CDR3 DNA reads as TGTGCCAGCAGCTTGGCGGGACAGGGCACCTACGAGCAGTACTTC. This sequence encodes CASSLAGQGTYEQYF. This chain connects TRBV5-5 to TRBJ2-7, with 9 bases that match TRBD1. This CDR3 comprises 15 residues. Germline loops: CDR1 SGHKS, CDR2 YYEKEE (reference sequence). V shed 0 bases, J shed 2 bases, and the junction held 3 bases outside the gene matches.

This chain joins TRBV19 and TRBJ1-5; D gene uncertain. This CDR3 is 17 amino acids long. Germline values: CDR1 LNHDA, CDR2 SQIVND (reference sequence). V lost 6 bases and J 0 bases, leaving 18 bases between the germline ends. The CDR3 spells CASSTVPGSFSNQPQHF. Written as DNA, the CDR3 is TGTGCCAGTAGCACCGTTCCGGGGAGCTTTAGCAATCAGCCCCAGCATTTT.

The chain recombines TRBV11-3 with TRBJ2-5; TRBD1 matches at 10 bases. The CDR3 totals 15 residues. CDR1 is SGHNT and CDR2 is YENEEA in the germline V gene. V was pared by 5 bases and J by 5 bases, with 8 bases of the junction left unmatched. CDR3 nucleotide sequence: TGTGCCAGCAGCCCCCAGACAGGGGGCGTGGAGACCCAGTACTTC. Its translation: CASSPQTGGVETQYF.

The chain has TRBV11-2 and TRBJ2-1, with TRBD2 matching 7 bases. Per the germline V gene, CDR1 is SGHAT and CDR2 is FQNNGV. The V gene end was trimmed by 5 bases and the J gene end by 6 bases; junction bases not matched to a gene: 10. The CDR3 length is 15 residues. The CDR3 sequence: CASSLPAGTGNEQFF. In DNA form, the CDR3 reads TGTGCCAGCAGCCTCCCAGCGGGAACGGGCAATGAGCAGTTCTTC.